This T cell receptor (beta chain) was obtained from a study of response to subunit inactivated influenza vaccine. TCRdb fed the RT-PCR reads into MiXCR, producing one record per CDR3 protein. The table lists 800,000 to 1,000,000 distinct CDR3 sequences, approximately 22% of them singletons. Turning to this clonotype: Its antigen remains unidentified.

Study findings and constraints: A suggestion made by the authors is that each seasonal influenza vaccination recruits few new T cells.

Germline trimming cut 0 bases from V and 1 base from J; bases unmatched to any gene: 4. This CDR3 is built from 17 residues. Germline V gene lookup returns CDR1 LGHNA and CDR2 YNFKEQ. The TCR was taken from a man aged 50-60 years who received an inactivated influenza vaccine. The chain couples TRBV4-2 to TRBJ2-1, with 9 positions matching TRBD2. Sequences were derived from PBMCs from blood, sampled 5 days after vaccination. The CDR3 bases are TGTGCCAGCAGCCAAGATACGAGCGGGAGGTCCTACAATGAGCAGTTCTTC. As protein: CASSQDTSGRSYNEQFF.